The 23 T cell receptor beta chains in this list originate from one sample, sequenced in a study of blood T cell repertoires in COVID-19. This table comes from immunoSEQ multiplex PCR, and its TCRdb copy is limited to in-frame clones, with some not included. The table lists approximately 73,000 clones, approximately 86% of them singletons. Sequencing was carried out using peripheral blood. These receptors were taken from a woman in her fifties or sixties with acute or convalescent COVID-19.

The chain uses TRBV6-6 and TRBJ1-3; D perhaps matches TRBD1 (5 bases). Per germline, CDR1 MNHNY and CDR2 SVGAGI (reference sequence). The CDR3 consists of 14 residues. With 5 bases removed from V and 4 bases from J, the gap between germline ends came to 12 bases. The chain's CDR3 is CASSNLGEGNTIYF. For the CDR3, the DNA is TGTGCCAGCAGTAATCTAGGGGAAGGAAACACCATATATTTT.

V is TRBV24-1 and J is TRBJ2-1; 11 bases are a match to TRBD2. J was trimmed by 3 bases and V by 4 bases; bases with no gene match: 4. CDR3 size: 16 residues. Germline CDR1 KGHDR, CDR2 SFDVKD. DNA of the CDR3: TGTGCCACCAGTGACAATAGCGGGAGGGACTACAATGAGCAGTTCTTC. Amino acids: CATSDNSGRDYNEQFF.

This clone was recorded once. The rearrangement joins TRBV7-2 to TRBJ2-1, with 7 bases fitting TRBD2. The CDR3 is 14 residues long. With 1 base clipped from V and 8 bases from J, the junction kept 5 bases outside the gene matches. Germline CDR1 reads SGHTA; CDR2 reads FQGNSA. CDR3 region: CASSLETSRDEQFF. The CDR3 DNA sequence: TGTGCCAGCAGCTTAGAGACTAGCCGCGATGAGCAGTTCTTC.

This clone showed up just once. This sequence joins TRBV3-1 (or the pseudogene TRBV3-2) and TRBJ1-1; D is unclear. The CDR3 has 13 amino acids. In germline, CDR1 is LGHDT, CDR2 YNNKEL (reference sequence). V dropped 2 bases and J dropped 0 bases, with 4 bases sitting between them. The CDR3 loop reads CASSQTVNTEAFF. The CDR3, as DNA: TGTGCCAGCAGCCAAACTGTGAACACTGAAGCTTTCTTT.

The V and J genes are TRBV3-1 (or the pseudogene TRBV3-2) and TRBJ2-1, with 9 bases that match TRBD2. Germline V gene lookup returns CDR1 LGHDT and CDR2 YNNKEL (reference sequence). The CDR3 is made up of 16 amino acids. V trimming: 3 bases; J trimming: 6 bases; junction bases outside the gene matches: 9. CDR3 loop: CASSQPSRGGLNEQFF. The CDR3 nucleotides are TGTGCCAGCAGCCAGCCTTCGCGGGGGGGCCTCAATGAGCAGTTCTTC.

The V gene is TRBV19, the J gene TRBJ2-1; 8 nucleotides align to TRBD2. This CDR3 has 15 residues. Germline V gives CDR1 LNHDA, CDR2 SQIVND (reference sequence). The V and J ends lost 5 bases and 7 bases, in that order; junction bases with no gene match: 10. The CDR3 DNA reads TGTGCCAGTAGTGACGGGAGGGCCCTGGGAAATGAGCAGTTCTTC. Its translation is CASSDGRALGNEQFF.

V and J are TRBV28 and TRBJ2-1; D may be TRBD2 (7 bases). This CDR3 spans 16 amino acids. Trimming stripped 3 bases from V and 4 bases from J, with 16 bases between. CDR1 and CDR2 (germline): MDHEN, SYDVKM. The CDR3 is CASSFGRGRDYNEQFF. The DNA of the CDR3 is TGTGCCAGCAGTTTCGGAAGGGGGAGGGATTACAATGAGCAGTTCTTC.

The CDR3 spells CASSYSGGPGEQYF. CDR3 DNA: TGTGCCAGCAGTTACTCCGGGGGGCCCGGCGAGCAGTACTTC. This sequence joins TRBV6-6 and TRBJ2-7; weak D call: TRBD2 (7 bases). Germline values: CDR1 MNHNY, CDR2 SVGAGI (reference sequence). CDR3 length equals 14 residues. V lost 0 bases and J 6 bases, leaving 12 bases between the germline ends.

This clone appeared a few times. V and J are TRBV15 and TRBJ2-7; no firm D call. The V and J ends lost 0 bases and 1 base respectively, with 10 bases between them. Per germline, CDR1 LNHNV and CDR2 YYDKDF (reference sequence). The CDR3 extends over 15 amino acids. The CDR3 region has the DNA TGTGCCACCAGCAGAGATCGCGACAAGTCCTACGAGCAGTACTTC. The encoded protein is CATSRDRDKSYEQYF.

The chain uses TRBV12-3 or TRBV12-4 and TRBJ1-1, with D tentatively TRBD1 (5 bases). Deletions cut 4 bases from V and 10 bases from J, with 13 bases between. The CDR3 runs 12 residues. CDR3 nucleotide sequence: TGTGCCAGCAGTTCCAGGGAACCCGGAGCTTTCTTT. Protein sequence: CASSSREPGAFF.

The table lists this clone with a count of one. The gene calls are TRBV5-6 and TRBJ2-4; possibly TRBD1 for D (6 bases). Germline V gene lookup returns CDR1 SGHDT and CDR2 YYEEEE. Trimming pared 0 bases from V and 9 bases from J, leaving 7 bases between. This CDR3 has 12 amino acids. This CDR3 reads CASSLARGIQYF. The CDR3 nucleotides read TGTGCCAGCAGCTTGGCCAGGGGCATTCAGTACTTC. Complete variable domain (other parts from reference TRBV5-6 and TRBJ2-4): DAGVTQSPTHLIKTRGQQVTLRCSPKSGHDTVSWYQQALGQGPQFIFQYYEEEERQRGNFPDRFSGHQFPNYSSELNVNALLLGDSALYLCASSLARGIQYFGAGTRLSVL.

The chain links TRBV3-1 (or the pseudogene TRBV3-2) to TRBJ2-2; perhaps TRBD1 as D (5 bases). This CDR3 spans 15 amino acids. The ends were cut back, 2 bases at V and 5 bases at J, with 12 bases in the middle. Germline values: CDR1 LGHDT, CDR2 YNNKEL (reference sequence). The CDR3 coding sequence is TGTGCCAGCAGCCAAACTACAGGAGCAACCGGGGAGCTGTTTTTT. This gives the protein CASSQTTGATGELFF.

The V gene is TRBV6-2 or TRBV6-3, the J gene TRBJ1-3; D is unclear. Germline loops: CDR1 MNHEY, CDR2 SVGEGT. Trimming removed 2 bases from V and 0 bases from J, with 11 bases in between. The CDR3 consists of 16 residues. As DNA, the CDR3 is TGTGCCAGCAGTTACGATCCAGGCATCTCTGGAAACACCATATATTTT. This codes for CASSYDPGISGNTIYF.

The CDR3 region has the DNA TGTGCCACCAGCGATCCGTACTCCACTGGTCAGCCCCAGCATTTT. Protein product: CATSDPYSTGQPQHF. The chain carries TRBV15 and TRBJ1-5; no clear D gene. The CDR3 is 15 residues long. Germline V gene data show CDR1 as LNHNV and CDR2 as YYDKDF (reference sequence). V gave up 5 bases and J gave up 6 bases, with 17 bases separating them.

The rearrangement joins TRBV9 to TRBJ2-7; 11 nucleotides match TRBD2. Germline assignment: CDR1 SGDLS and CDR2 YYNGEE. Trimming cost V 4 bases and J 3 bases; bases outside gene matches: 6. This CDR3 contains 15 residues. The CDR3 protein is CASSPTSGRGYEQYF. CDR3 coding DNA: TGTGCCAGCAGCCCTACTAGCGGGAGAGGCTACGAGCAGTACTTC.

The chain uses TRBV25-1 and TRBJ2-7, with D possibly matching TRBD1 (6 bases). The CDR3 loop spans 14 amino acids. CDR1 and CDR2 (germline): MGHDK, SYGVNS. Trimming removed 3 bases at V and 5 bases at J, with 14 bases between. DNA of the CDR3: TGTGCCAGCAGTGAGGACAGCGTAATAAACGAGCAGTACTTC. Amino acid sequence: CASSEDSVINEQYF.

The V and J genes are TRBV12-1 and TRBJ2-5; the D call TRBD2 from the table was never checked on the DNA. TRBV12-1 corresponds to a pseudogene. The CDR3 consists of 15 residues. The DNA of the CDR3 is TGTGCCAGCAGCCTGGAGGGGGGGCTTTTAGAGACCCAGTACTTC. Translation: CASSLEGGLLETQYF.

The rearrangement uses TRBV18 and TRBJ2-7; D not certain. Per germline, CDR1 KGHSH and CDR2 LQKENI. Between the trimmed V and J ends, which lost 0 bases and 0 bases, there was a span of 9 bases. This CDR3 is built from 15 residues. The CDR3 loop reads CASSPPGAVSYEQYF. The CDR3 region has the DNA TGTGCCAGCTCACCACCGGGCGCAGTCTCCTACGAGCAGTACTTC.

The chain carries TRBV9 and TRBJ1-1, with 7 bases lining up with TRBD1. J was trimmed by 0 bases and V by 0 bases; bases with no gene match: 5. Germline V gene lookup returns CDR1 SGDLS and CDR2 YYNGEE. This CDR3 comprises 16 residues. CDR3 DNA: TGTGCCAGCAGCGTAGAGGGGGGACAGCTGAACACTGAAGCTTTCTTT. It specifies CASSVEGGQLNTEAFF.

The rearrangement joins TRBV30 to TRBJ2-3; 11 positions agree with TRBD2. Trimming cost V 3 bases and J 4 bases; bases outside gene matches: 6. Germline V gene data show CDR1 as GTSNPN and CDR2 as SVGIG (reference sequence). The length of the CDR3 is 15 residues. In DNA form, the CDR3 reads TGTGCCTGGAGCGCCCTTAGCGGGGGGGCAGATACGCAGTATTTT. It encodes CAWSALSGGADTQYF.

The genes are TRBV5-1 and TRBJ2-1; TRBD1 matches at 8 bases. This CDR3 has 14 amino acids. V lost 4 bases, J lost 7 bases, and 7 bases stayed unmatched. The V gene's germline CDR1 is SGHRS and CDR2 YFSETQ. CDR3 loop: CASSPDRELNEQFF. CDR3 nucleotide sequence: TGCGCCAGCAGCCCGGACAGGGAGTTGAATGAGCAGTTCTTC. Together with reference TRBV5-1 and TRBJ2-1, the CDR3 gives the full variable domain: KAGVTQTPRYLIKTRGQQVTLSCSPISGHRSVSWYQQTPGQGLQFLFEYFSETQRNKGNFPGRFSGRQFSNSRSEMNVSTLELGDSALYLCASSPDRELNEQFFGPGTRLTVL.

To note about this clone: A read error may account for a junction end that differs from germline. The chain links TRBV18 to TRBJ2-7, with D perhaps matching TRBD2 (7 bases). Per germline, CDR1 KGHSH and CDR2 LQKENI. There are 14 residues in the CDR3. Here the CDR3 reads CASSGGKGGYAQYF. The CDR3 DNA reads TGTGCCAGCTCCGGGGGGAAAGGGGGTTACGCGCAGTACTTC.

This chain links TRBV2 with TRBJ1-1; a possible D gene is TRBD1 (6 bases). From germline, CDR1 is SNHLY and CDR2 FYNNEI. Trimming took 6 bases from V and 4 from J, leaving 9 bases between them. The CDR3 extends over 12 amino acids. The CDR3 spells CASRGGGTEAFF. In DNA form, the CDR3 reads TGTGCCAGCAGGGGAGGGGGCACTGAAGCTTTCTTT.